Listed here are 32 T cell receptor beta chains from one sample, sequenced in a study of cytomegalovirus exposure and HLA in healthy donors (dated by TCRdb to about 2017). Libraries were made using the immunoSEQ multiplex PCR assay. The multiplex PCR relied on a mix of 60 forward primers for TCR Vbeta segments and 13 reverse primers for TCR Jbeta segments. Imported from immuneACCESS, the table was reduced by TCRdb to in-frame sequences with V and J called. These copies leave out some clones; in studies compared against another copy, an unresolved V gene accounts for under half, and the cause of the remainder is not known. For this sample there are about 180,000 clones; 77% appear just once. The top ten clonotypes cover roughly 1.5% of the sample. Input material: PBMCs. Receptors originate from a man between 18 and 35 years old in good health and CMV-seronegative.

This rearrangement joins TRBV13 to TRBJ2-1, with 9 bases that match TRBD1. The V gene end was trimmed by 5 bases and the J gene end by 7 bases; junction bases not matched to a gene: 0. The CDR3 spans 12 residues. From germline, CDR1 is PRHDT and CDR2 FYEKMQ (reference sequence). Here the CDR3 DNA reads TGTGCCAGCAGCGGACAGGGGAATGAGCAGTTCTTC. Protein product: CASSGQGNEQFF.

V and J are TRBV19 and TRBJ1-3; TRBD1 aligns across 8 bases. From germline, CDR1 is LNHDA and CDR2 SQIVND (reference sequence). CDR3 length: 16 residues. V lost 3 bases, J lost 1 base, and 5 bases stayed unmatched. This chain's CDR3 is CASSISDRGSGNTIYF. CDR3 sequence (DNA): TGTGCCAGTAGTATTTCCGACAGGGGATCTGGAAACACCATATATTTT.

The genes are TRBV4-1 and TRBJ1-1; D unresolved. The CDR3 totals 16 residues. Germline V gene lookup returns CDR1 MGHRA and CDR2 YSYEKL. The V end lost 1 base, the J end lost 0 bases, and 12 bases lay between the germline ends. The CDR3 DNA reads as TGCGCCAGCAGCCAAGGGACGGCGGGGATGAACACTGAAGCTTTCTTT. Its translation is CASSQGTAGMNTEAFF.

This clone has just a few counts. The chain couples TRBV27 to TRBJ1-5, with D possibly being TRBD1 (6 bases). The V and J ends lost 6 bases and 7 bases respectively, with 10 bases between them. CDR1 and CDR2 from the germline V gene are MNHEY and SMNVEV (reference sequence). The CDR3 is 12 amino acids. CDR3 coding DNA: TGTGCCAGCAGAACAGGGTGGCAGCCCCAGCATTTT. This encodes CASRTGWQPQHF.

The chain uses TRBV4-1 and TRBJ2-3, with 10 bases aligning to TRBD2. Unmatched junction bases numbered 5, after V lost 1 base and J lost 1 base. This CDR3 contains 17 residues. Germline V lookup: CDR1 MGHRA, CDR2 YSYEKL. CDR3 residues: CASSQVRLAGGTDTQYF. The CDR3 DNA sequence: TGCGCCAGCAGCCAAGTTCGACTAGCGGGCGGCACAGATACGCAGTATTTT.

The chain couples TRBV27 to TRBJ2-1, with TRBD2 identical over 12 bases. CDR3 length: 18 residues. J lost 9 bases, V lost 0 bases, and 12 bases had no gene match. From germline, CDR1 is MNHEY and CDR2 SMNVEV (reference sequence). CDR3 DNA sequence: TGTGCCAGCAGTTTATCTAGGCTAGCGGGAGGGAAAGTTGGTGAGCAGTTCTTC. This sequence encodes CASSLSRLAGGKVGEQFF.

This clone was counted between two and nine times. Other DNA sequences in this specimen translate into the identical CDR3. The chain employs TRBV4-3 and TRBJ1-3, with 8 positions matching TRBD1. This CDR3 is built from 16 residues. V gave up 0 bases and J gave up 0 bases; unmatched junction bases: 1. Germline CDR1 reads LGHNA; CDR2 reads YSLEER. CDR3 amino acids: CASSQDTGGSGNTIYF. DNA for the CDR3: TGCGCCAGCAGCCAAGATACAGGGGGCTCTGGAAACACCATATATTTT.

The chain links TRBV11-2 to TRBJ2-6; TRBD1 aligns across 10 bases. This CDR3 region has 18 residues. V gave up 0 bases and J gave up 2 bases; unmatched junction bases: 4. Looked up from germline, CDR1 is SGHAT and CDR2 is FQNNGV. In DNA, the CDR3 is TGTGCCAGCAGCTTAGATAGGACAGGGGGACCTGGGGCCAACGTCCTGACTTTC. This encodes CASSLDRTGGPGANVLTF.

The rearrangement joins TRBV6-5 to TRBJ2-5, with 10 bases lining up with TRBD1. This CDR3 spans 14 amino acids. With V trimmed by 5 bases and J by 5 bases, 5 bases remained unmatched. Germline V gives CDR1 MNHEY, CDR2 SVGAGI. CDR3 bases: TGTGCCAGCAGTCTGACAGGGGGCTTTGAGACCCAGTACTTC. This encodes CASSLTGGFETQYF.

This clone showed up just a few times. The gene calls are TRBV5-1 and TRBJ1-3; D is unclear. V was trimmed by 0 bases and J by 4 bases, leaving 11 bases between them. This CDR3 has 15 amino acids. Germline CDR1 is SGHRS and CDR2 is YFSETQ. The CDR3 nucleotides are TGCGCCAGCAGCTTGGACTCATCTACGGGAAACACCATATATTTT. This gives the protein CASSLDSSTGNTIYF.

The chain combines TRBV7-3 with TRBJ2-7, with 9 nucleotides matching TRBD1. V dropped 5 bases and J dropped 3; count of bases not matched to a gene: 8. The CDR3 consists of 15 residues. Germline V CDR1 and CDR2: SGHTA, FQGTGA. In DNA, the CDR3 is TGTGCCAGCAGCATGACGGGACAGGGCAACTACGAGCAGTACTTC. Protein sequence: CASSMTGQGNYEQYF. The full variable domain, its missing parts supplied by reference TRBV7-3 and TRBJ2-7, is GAGVSQTPSNKVTEKGKYVELRCDPISGHTALYWYRQSLGQGPEFLIYFQGTGAADDSGLPNDRFFAVRPEGSVSTLKIQRTERGDSAVYLCASSMTGQGNYEQYFGPGTRLTVT.

This chain uses TRBV7-2 with TRBJ1-1; 7 positions match TRBD1. CDR1 is SGHTA and CDR2 is FQGNSA in the germline V gene. J lost 7 bases, V lost 2 bases, and 4 bases had no gene match. The CDR3 spans 13 residues. Here the CDR3 reads CASSLLQGSEAFF. CDR3 DNA: TGTGCCAGCAGCTTATTACAGGGGAGTGAAGCTTTCTTT.

This chain uses TRBV13 with TRBJ1-2, with 8 positions matching TRBD1. CDR1 and CDR2 from the germline V gene are PRHDT and FYEKMQ (reference sequence). The CDR3 totals 15 residues. With V trimmed by 5 bases and J by 8 bases, 13 bases remained unmatched. The CDR3 reads CASSPRRTGFSGYTF. CDR3 DNA: TGTGCCAGCAGCCCACGCCGGACAGGGTTTTCAGGCTACACCTTC.

The V call is TRBV9, the J call TRBJ2-2; D is unclear. Germline V gene sequence: CDR1 SGDLS, CDR2 YYNGEE. Trimming pared 6 bases from V and 6 bases from J, leaving 9 bases between. The CDR3 extends over 12 amino acids. The CDR3 sequence: CASNLLAGELFF. CDR3 in DNA: TGTGCCAGCAATTTACTCGCCGGGGAGCTGTTTTTT.

The chain is built from TRBV6-1 and TRBJ2-5; D gene unclear. The DNA end is a closer match to TRBJ2-7, so the J assignment may be wrong. The CDR3 is made up of 13 amino acids. Per germline, CDR1 MNHNS and CDR2 SASEGT. Written as DNA, the CDR3 is TGTGCCAGCAGGAAGGCTAGTTCCTACGAGCAGTACTTC. Its translation: CASRKASSYEQYF.

This clone appeared a few times. CDR3: CAGQGEYTEAFF. DNA of the CDR3: TGTGCCGGGCAGGGCGAGTACACTGAAGCTTTCTTT. This chain links TRBV6-1 with TRBJ1-1, with a possible D match to TRBD1 (5 bases). V gave up 11 bases and J gave up 3 bases, with 13 bases separating them. Germline CDR1 and CDR2: MNHNS and SASEGT. This CDR3 contains 12 residues.

The chain links TRBV19 to TRBJ1-2, with D possibly matching TRBD1 (5 bases). Between the trimmed V and J ends, which lost 7 bases and 6 bases, there was a span of 21 bases. The CDR3 consists of 15 residues. Germline loops: CDR1 LNHDA, CDR2 SQIVND (reference sequence). The CDR3 here is CASKELGEARDGYTF. The CDR3 coding sequence is TGTGCCAGTAAAGAGTTGGGGGAGGCTCGCGATGGCTACACCTTC.

V usage is TRBV29-1 and J usage is TRBJ2-5; 8 bases fit TRBD2. This CDR3 region has 13 residues. After removal of 3 bases from V and 7 bases from J, the junction contained 7 bases not matched to a gene. Germline loops: CDR1 SQVTM, CDR2 ANQGSEA. The CDR3, as DNA: TGCAGCGTTGATCGGGGGGGCCTTGGGACCCAGTACTTC. Its protein is CSVDRGGLGTQYF.

The genes are TRBV4-1 and TRBJ2-1; TRBD1 agrees at 8 bases. This CDR3 comprises 15 residues. J gave up 5 bases and V 1 base, and 4 bases lay outside the gene matches. The germline gives CDR1 MGHRA, CDR2 YSYEKL. The CDR3 is CASSQVWTGNNEQFF. In nucleotides, the CDR3 is TGCGCCAGCAGCCAAGTGTGGACAGGGAACAATGAGCAGTTCTTC.

The V gene is TRBV6-6, the J gene TRBJ2-7, with TRBD2 matching 8 bases. Trimming at V came to 4 bases and at J to 2 bases, leaving 10 bases not matched to a gene. Germline V gives CDR1 MNHNY, CDR2 SVGAGI (reference sequence). There are 16 residues in the CDR3. DNA of the CDR3: TGTGCCAGCAGTTCCACCCGGGAGGGGAGAACCTACGAGCAGTACTTC. Translating it yields CASSSTREGRTYEQYF.

This chain links TRBV6-5 with TRBJ2-7; 8 bases are shared with TRBD2. From germline, CDR1 is MNHEY and CDR2 SVGAGI. The CDR3 totals 15 residues. Trimming took 3 bases from V and 5 from J; bases not matched to a gene: 9. Here the CDR3 reads CASSYKREFINEQYF. The CDR3 DNA sequence: TGTGCCAGCAGTTATAAGCGGGAGTTTATCAACGAGCAGTACTTC.

V usage is TRBV7-6 and J usage is TRBJ1-4, with D unresolved. CDR1 SGHVS and CDR2 FNYEAQ come from the germline V gene. V was pared by 1 base and J by 11 bases, with 20 bases between. The CDR3 has 16 residues. The CDR3 DNA follows: TGTGCCAGCAGCTTAGGGCTCGGGAGCCCGACGCGGAAACTGTTTTTT. Amino acids: CASSLGLGSPTRKLFF.

The rearrangement uses TRBV7-9 and TRBJ2-5, with no clear D. Per the germline V gene, CDR1 is SEHNR and CDR2 is FQNEAQ (reference sequence). V was shortened by 0 bases and J by 4 bases, with 12 bases between the two germline ends. The CDR3 covers 15 residues. In DNA form, the CDR3 reads TGTGCCAGCAGCTTAGCATCCGGCGGAGTAGAGACCCAGTACTTC. Translated, it gives CASSLASGGVETQYF.

V usage is TRBV7-9 and J usage is TRBJ2-5, with TRBD2 matching over 14 bases. Losses at the gene ends were 5 bases for V and 2 bases for J; bases not matched to a gene: 7. CDR1 is SEHNR and CDR2 is FQNEAQ in the germline V gene (reference sequence). This CDR3 has 17 residues. The CDR3: CASSTWTSGGWQETQYF. CDR3 nucleotides: TGTGCCAGCAGCACCTGGACTAGCGGGGGGTGGCAAGAGACCCAGTACTTC.

Comments on this clone: Germline is not matched at one junction end, which may reflect a read error. The rearrangement links TRBV10-3 to TRBJ2-2, with D maybe TRBD2 (6 bases). Germline V CDR1 and CDR2: ENHRY, SYGVKD. This CDR3 has 15 residues. The CDR3, as DNA: TGTGCCACCAGTGAGGTCGGGAGAGGCACCGGGGAGCTGTTTTTT. Protein: CATSEVGRGTGELFF.

J is TRBJ2-2 and V is TRBV9; weak D call: TRBD2 (7 bases). CDR3 size: 16 residues. Germline CDR1 reads SGDLS; CDR2 reads YYNGEE. V was clipped by 2 bases and J by 0 bases, with 11 bases between them. The CDR3 reads CASSVGGGPNTGELFF. DNA for the CDR3: TGTGCCAGCAGCGTGGGCGGGGGCCCGAACACCGGGGAGCTGTTTTTT.

This clone has a handful of counts. This rearrangement joins TRBV30 to TRBJ2-5; 15 nucleotides match TRBD2. From germline, CDR1 is GTSNPN and CDR2 SVGIG (reference sequence). The CDR3 runs to 12 residues. V shed 8 bases, J shed 12 bases, and the junction held 7 bases outside the gene matches. CDR3: CALRTSGREEYF. In nucleotides, the CDR3 is TGTGCCCTACGGACTAGCGGGAGGGAGGAGTACTTC.

The V and J genes are TRBV7-9 and TRBJ1-6, with D perhaps matching TRBD1 (6 bases). The V gene lost 5 bases and the J gene lost 1 base, with 12 bases spanning the gap. The V gene's germline CDR1 is SEHNR and CDR2 FQNEAQ (reference sequence). This CDR3 spans 16 amino acids. The CDR3 DNA follows: TGTGCCAGCAGCAATCAGGGGATTTCCTATAATTCACCCCTCCACTTT. Amino acids: CASSNQGISYNSPLHF.

The chain has TRBV11-3 and TRBJ2-1; 7 nucleotides match TRBD2. The V and J ends lost 2 bases and 1 base, in that order; junction bases with no gene match: 2. The CDR3 has 15 residues. Per the germline V gene, CDR1 is SGHNT and CDR2 is YENEEA. The CDR3 coding sequence is TGTGCCAGCAGCTTATCTAGCGGATCCTACAATGAGCAGTTCTTC. Its translation is CASSLSSGSYNEQFF.

This chain uses TRBV18 with TRBJ2-7, with TRBD1 identical over 7 bases. CDR1 KGHSH and CDR2 LQKENI come from the germline V gene. This CDR3 has 14 residues. V trimming: 6 bases; J trimming: 7 bases; junction bases outside the gene matches: 12. This chain's CDR3 is CASSALDRPGEQYF. The CDR3 nucleotides are TGTGCCAGCTCTGCCCTGGACAGGCCTGGGGAGCAGTACTTC.

Regarding this clone: The junction differs from germline at one of its ends, possibly a read error. The J gene is TRBJ2-1, the V gene TRBV7-9, with TRBD2 matching over 10 bases. The CDR3 spans 12 residues. The V gene's germline CDR1 is SEHNR and CDR2 FQNEAQ (reference sequence). CDR3 residues: CVSGRASNEQFF. CDR3 nucleotide sequence: TGTGTCAGCGGGAGGGCGAGCAATGAGCAGTTCTTC.

The chain combines TRBV9 with TRBJ1-2; D uncertain. Trimming removed 0 bases from V and 5 bases from J, with 8 bases in between. CDR1 SGDLS and CDR2 YYNGEE come from the germline V gene. The length of the CDR3 is 13 residues. The chain's CDR3 is CASSVDGRYGYTF. The CDR3 nucleotides read TGTGCCAGCAGCGTAGATGGGAGGTATGGCTACACCTTC.